A selection of T cell receptor beta chains follows, all from one sample in a study of CD8 T cells in ankylosing spondylitis. TCRdb reprocessed the 5' RACE reads with MiXCR, giving one entry per CDR3 protein. The sample has about 130,000 distinct CDR3 sequences, 6% to 8.5% seen once. Sequences were obtained from blood, either unsorted or a sorted T cell fraction (not recorded which). Source of these receptors: a female donor with ankylosing spondylitis or in good health (not recorded which). Each CDR3 is given with its conserved first and last residue.

v_gene	CDR3aa
TRBV19	CASMSVYNEQFF
TRBV7-2	CASSLEAVTNGYTF
TRBV20-1	CSARDLVSANYGYTF
TRBV4-1	CASSRLLRQGFGNSYNEQFF
TRBV18	CASSPPLTSTQYF
TRBV15	CATSSGGAGEQYF
TRBV12-3/TRBV12-4	CASSNGTGRYIQYF
TRBV6-5	CASSSGQALRVNTQYF
TRBV20-1	CSARGWGQGGDEQFF
TRBV11-2	CASSLLAGFNEQFF
TRBV5-6	CASSLAGTAPGGYTF
TRBV3-1	CASSQLGVHEQFF
TRBV5-1	CASSLPPRGGYIYNEQFF